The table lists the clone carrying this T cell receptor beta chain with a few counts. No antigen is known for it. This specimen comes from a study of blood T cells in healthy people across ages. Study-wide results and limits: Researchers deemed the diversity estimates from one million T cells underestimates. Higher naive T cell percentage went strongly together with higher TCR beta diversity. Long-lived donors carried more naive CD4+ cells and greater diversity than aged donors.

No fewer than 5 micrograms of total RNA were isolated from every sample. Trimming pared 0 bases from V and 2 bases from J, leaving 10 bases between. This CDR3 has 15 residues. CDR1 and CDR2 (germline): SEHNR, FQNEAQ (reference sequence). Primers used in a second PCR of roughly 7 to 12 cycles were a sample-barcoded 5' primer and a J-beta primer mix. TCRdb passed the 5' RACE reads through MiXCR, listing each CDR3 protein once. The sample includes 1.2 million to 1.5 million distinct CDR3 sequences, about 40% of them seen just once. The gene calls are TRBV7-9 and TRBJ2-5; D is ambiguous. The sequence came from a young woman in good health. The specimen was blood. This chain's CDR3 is CASSLALQQQETQYF. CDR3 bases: TGTGCCAGCAGCTTAGCGCTTCAACAGCAAGAGACCCAGTACTTC.